The 20 T cell receptor beta chains given below trace back to one sample, sequenced in a study of blood T cell repertoires in COVID-19. Assay: immunoSEQ multiplex PCR; the TCRdb copy retains only in-frame clones and omits some. The sample includes around 100,000 clones, more than 90% of them seen just once. Sequencing input: peripheral blood. These receptor sequences come from an older man with acute or convalescent COVID-19.

This sequence joins TRBV5-1 and TRBJ1-1; D gene uncertain. The V gene's germline CDR1 is SGHRS and CDR2 YFSETQ. The CDR3 has 13 amino acids. Between the trimmed V and J ends, which lost 5 bases and 0 bases, there was a span of 8 bases. CDR3 nucleotides: TGCGCCAGCAGTCCGCAGGTGAACACTGAAGCTTTCTTT. Its protein is CASSPQVNTEAFF.

V and J are TRBV28 and TRBJ2-2; D is perhaps TRBD2 (6 bases). Germline V gene data show CDR1 as MDHEN and CDR2 as SYDVKM. The CDR3 consists of 12 residues. V lost 2 bases to trimming and J lost 13 bases, with 11 bases between them. The CDR3, as DNA: TGTGCCAGCAGTTTAGGAGCGGGTAGGCTGTTTTTT. Translation: CASSLGAGRLFF.

The rearrangement uses TRBV28 and TRBJ2-1, with 8 bases identical to TRBD2. Germline V gene sequence: CDR1 MDHEN, CDR2 SYDVKM. V lost 6 bases, J lost 0 bases, and 7 bases stayed unmatched. The CDR3 totals 16 residues. CDR3 region: CASRNSGTPSYNEQFF. The CDR3 bases are TGTGCCAGCAGGAATAGCGGGACTCCCTCCTACAATGAGCAGTTCTTC. Complete variable domain (other parts from reference TRBV28 and TRBJ2-1): DVKVTQSSRYLVKRTGEKVFLECVQDMDHENMFWYRQDPGLGLRLIYFSYDVKMKEKGDIPEGYSVSREKKERFSLILESASTNQTSMYLCASRNSGTPSYNEQFFGPGTRLTVL.

Comments on this clone: The junction and the germline gene differ at one end; a read error may be behind it. This chain joins TRBV5-6 and TRBJ1-5; D remains unclear. The CDR3 covers 13 residues. CDR1 and CDR2 (germline): SGHDT, YYEEEE. The CDR3 nucleotides read TGTGCCAGCAGCTCCGGAAGAGACACGCCCGAGCATTTT. This translates into CASSSGRDTPEHF. The full variable domain, completed using reference TRBV5-6 and TRBJ1-5, is DAGVTQSPTHLIKTRGQQVTLRCSPKSGHDTVSWYQQALGQGPQFIFQYYEEEERQRGNFPDRFSGHQFPNYSSELNVNALLLGDSALYLCASSSGRDTPEHFGDGTRLSIL.

J is TRBJ1-1 and V is TRBV19; TRBD1 is a possible D gene (6 bases). Germline CDR1 and CDR2: LNHDA and SQIVND (reference sequence). This CDR3 contains 15 residues. The ends were cut back, 8 bases at V and 7 bases at J, with 23 bases in the middle. CDR3 nucleotides: TGTGCCAGTCTTATTTCTGCGGGGGCAGCCGTTGAAGCTTTCTTT. Its protein is CASLISAGAAVEAFF. The full variable domain, in which reference TRBV19 and TRBJ1-1 provide the parts outside the CDR3, is DGGITQSPKYLFRKEGQNVTLSCEQNLNHDAMYWYRQDPGQGLRLIYYSQIVNDFQKGDIAEGYSVSREKKESFPLTVTSAQKNPTAFYLCASLISAGAAVEAFFGQGTRLTVV.

The chain couples TRBV7-3 to TRBJ1-6, with D possibly matching TRBD1 (6 bases). The V end was cut by 5 bases, the J end by 7 bases, with 15 bases between. Per germline, CDR1 SGHTA and CDR2 FQGTGA. This CDR3 comprises 15 residues. The CDR3 protein is CASSPSGGHNSPLHF. CDR3 sequence (DNA): TGTGCCAGCAGCCCTAGTGGGGGCCACAATTCACCCCTCCACTTT.

The chain combines TRBV5-1 with TRBJ1-3; D remains unclear. The V gene lost 0 bases and the J gene lost 2 bases, with 6 bases spanning the gap. The CDR3 consists of 14 residues. The germline CDR1 and CDR2 sequences are SGHRS and YFSETQ. The CDR3: CASSLGPAGNTIYF. Here the CDR3 DNA reads TGCGCCAGCAGCTTGGGGCCAGCTGGAAACACCATATATTTT.

The chain employs TRBV5-1 and TRBJ1-1; possibly TRBD1 for D (6 bases). Germline V gene sequence: CDR1 SGHRS, CDR2 YFSETQ. The CDR3 runs 15 residues. Deletions cut 5 bases from V and 3 bases from J, with 17 bases between. The CDR3 sequence is CASRLTTGPYTEAFF. DNA of the CDR3: TGCGCCAGCAGACTAACCACAGGGCCCTACACTGAAGCTTTCTTT.

This sequence joins TRBV9 and TRBJ1-2; D is possibly TRBD1 (6 bases). V was cut by 1 base and J by 8 bases, with 15 bases left in between. The germline CDR1 and CDR2 sequences are SGDLS and YYNGEE. The CDR3 contains 14 residues. CDR3 residues: CASSVPGGVGGYTF. The CDR3 DNA reads TGTGCCAGCAGCGTACCTGGGGGCGTGGGGGGCTACACCTTC.

This rearrangement joins TRBV6-1 to TRBJ1-3; maybe TRBD1 (6 bases). Germline CDR1 is MNHNS and CDR2 is SASEGT. Trimming removed 0 bases at V and 1 base at J, with 7 bases between. The length of the CDR3 is 15 residues. This CDR3 is CASSEAQGSGNTIYF. The CDR3 nucleotides are TGTGCCAGCAGTGAAGCACAGGGATCTGGAAACACCATATATTTT.

This chain's CDR3 is CASGLAGSSGTDTQYF. CDR3 nucleotides: TGTGCTAGTGGACTAGCGGGATCCTCAGGCACAGATACGCAGTATTTT. The gene calls are TRBV12-5 and TRBJ2-3, with 10 bases identical to TRBD2. Trimming at V came to 6 bases and at J to 1 base, leaving 7 bases not matched to a gene. The CDR3 spans 16 residues. CDR1 is LGHNT, CDR2 FRNRAP, per germline.

This chain uses TRBV7-8 with TRBJ2-3; the D gene is possibly TRBD2 (6 bases). Germline-derived CDR1 and CDR2 are SGHVS and FQNEAQ. V lost 5 bases and J 10 bases, leaving 25 bases between the germline ends. The CDR3 extends over 16 amino acids. Here the CDR3 reads CASSPTAGTSFNAQYF. The CDR3 DNA sequence: TGTGCCAGCAGCCCCACGGCGGGCACTAGCTTTAACGCGCAGTATTTT.

CDR3 coding DNA: TGCGCCAGCAGCCAAGAGCGGGGGGGCCTATACGAGCAGTACTTC. Its translation is CASSQERGGLYEQYF. This chain connects TRBV4-1 to TRBJ2-7; 9 nucleotides align to TRBD2. The CDR3 totals 15 residues. V was pared by 0 bases and J by 4 bases, with 4 bases of the junction left unmatched. Germline V lookup: CDR1 MGHRA, CDR2 YSYEKL.

The V call is TRBV3-1 (or the pseudogene TRBV3-2), the J call TRBJ2-2; tentatively, D is TRBD2 (5 bases). This CDR3 is built from 15 residues. Germline assignment: CDR1 LGHDT and CDR2 YNNKEL (reference sequence). With 6 bases removed from V and 5 bases from J, the gap between germline ends came to 16 bases. The CDR3 is CASSLISGKTGELFF. The CDR3 coding sequence is TGTGCCAGCAGTCTCATATCGGGGAAGACCGGGGAGCTGTTTTTT.

The chain carries TRBV2 and TRBJ1-4, with TRBD1 identical over 7 bases. Germline trimming cut 6 bases from V and 4 bases from J; bases unmatched to any gene: 2. Germline CDR1 is SNHLY and CDR2 is FYNNEI. The CDR3 extends over 13 amino acids. CDR3 in amino acids: CASSRQGNEKLFF. CDR3 sequence (DNA): TGTGCCAGCAGCCGACAGGGTAATGAAAAACTGTTTTTT. Full variable domain (remainder filled in from reference TRBV2 and TRBJ1-4): EPEVTQTPSHQVTQMGQEVILRCVPISNHLYFYWYRQILGQKVEFLVSFYNNEISEKSEIFDDQFSVERPDGSNFTLKIRSTKLEDSAMYFCASSRQGNEKLFFGSGTQLSVL.

The chain combines TRBV29-1 with TRBJ1-4, with a weak D call TRBD1 (5 bases). The CDR3 is made up of 14 amino acids. Germline loops: CDR1 SQVTM, CDR2 ANQGSEA. V lost 7 bases, J lost 0 bases, and 12 bases lay in between. The CDR3 DNA reads as TGCAGCGCCCCAGCGGGGGCAACTAATGAAAAACTGTTTTTT. This gives the protein CSAPAGATNEKLFF.

The chain couples TRBV18 to TRBJ1-6, with a weak D call TRBD1 (6 bases). The germline V gene has CDR1 KGHSH and CDR2 LQKENI. V was pared by 4 bases and J by 9 bases, with 13 bases between. The CDR3 totals 14 residues. Here the CDR3 reads CASSRGQNFSPLHF. CDR3 sequence (DNA): TGTGCCAGCTCACGAGGACAGAACTTTTCACCCCTCCACTTT.

The rearrangement links TRBV14 to TRBJ1-2; unclear D gene. Germline V gives CDR1 SGHDN, CDR2 FVKESK. Trimming stripped 1 base from V and 2 bases from J, with 8 bases between. The CDR3 has 14 amino acids. The CDR3 DNA is TGTGCCAGCAGCCAAGTCGACATAAACTATGGCTACACCTTC. It is translated as CASSQVDINYGYTF.

The gene calls are TRBV18 and TRBJ1-5; D remains unclear. The germline V gene has CDR1 KGHSH and CDR2 LQKENI. The CDR3 is made up of 15 amino acids. The V end was cut by 2 bases, the J end by 11 bases, with 19 bases between. The CDR3 region is CASSPTEGGEWSQHF. CDR3 DNA sequence: TGTGCCAGCTCACCAACAGAGGGTGGTGAATGGTCCCAGCATTTT.

The chain has TRBV7-9 and TRBJ1-5; D not certain. Germline assignment: CDR1 SEHNR and CDR2 FQNEAQ (reference sequence). Between the trimmed V and J ends, which lost 2 bases and 0 bases, there was a span of 8 bases. There are 15 residues in the CDR3. CDR3 amino acids: CASSLHLGSNQPQHF. CDR3 coding DNA: TGTGCCAGCAGCTTACACCTAGGTAGCAATCAGCCCCAGCATTTT. The variable domain in full, completed from reference TRBV7-9 and TRBJ1-5, reads DTGVSQNPRHKITKRGQNVTFRCDPISEHNRLYWYRQTLGQGPEFLTYFQNEAQLEKSRLLSDRFSAERPKGSFSTLEIQRTEQGDSAMYLCASSLHLGSNQPQHFGDGTRLSIL.